Many counts were recorded for the clone carrying this T cell receptor (beta chain). What it recognizes is unknown. Time point: newly diagnosed GD, antithyroid drugs for less than 3 months. Scientists built the TCR library using RNA that was extracted from PBMCs. The authors drew 9 to 9.5 milliliters of peripheral blood into EDTA tubes. V dropped 1 base and J dropped 8 bases, with 6 bases sitting between them. From germline, CDR1 is SEHNR and CDR2 FQNEAQ (reference sequence). This CDR3 has 12 residues. These data are taken from a study of regulatory T cells in long-lasting Graves disease. Findings of the study overall: Segments TRBV28, TRBJ1-2 and TRBJ2-5 showed preferential usage in persistent disease.

Arm-PCR of CDR3 regions and iRepertoire HTBI primers were used to build TCR beta libraries. TCRdb itself ran the multiplex PCR reads through MiXCR, one entry per CDR3 protein. In the table there are 400,000 to 500,000 distinct CDR3 sequences, about a sixth of which are singletons. Another study also made use of these data, one on T cells in Graves' hyperthyroidism and ophthalmopathy. That paper states: Calling Graves' hyperthyroidism stable meant ophthalmopathy did not progress within 18 months.

Sequences were derived from peripheral blood mononuclear cells (PBMCs), sampled at new diagnosis, from a patient treated with antithyroid drugs. This receptor was taken from a woman between 18 and 30 years old with Graves disease. The rearrangement joins TRBV7-9 to TRBJ2-1; D is unresolved. The CDR3 is CASSLERDEQFF. DNA for the CDR3: TGTGCCAGCAGCTTAGAACGGGATGAGCAGTTCTTC.